Each of the 32 T cell receptor beta chains below was sequenced from the same sample in a study of T cells in pancreatic ductal adenocarcinoma. No neoadjuvant therapy was given to the selected pancreatic ductal adenocarcinoma patients before their surgery. The protocol was immunoSEQ multiplex PCR, while the TCRdb copy is restricted to in-frame clones and leaves out a portion. The sample shows 4,500 to 6,000 clones, approximately 90% of them seen only once. The specimen sequenced was pancreatic tumor tissue. The receptors here all came from a human donor with pancreatic ductal adenocarcinoma.

The V gene is TRBV6-1, the J gene TRBJ1-1, with D possibly being TRBD1 (6 bases). V lost 8 bases and J lost 5, with 15 bases in between. The CDR3 contains 13 residues. The germline CDR1 and CDR2 sequences are MNHNS and SASEGT. CDR3 sequence (DNA): TGTGCCAGCTCGAGGCGGGGGCGGACTGAAGCTTTCTTT. Translated, it gives CASSRRGRTEAFF.

The V and J genes are TRBV20-1 and TRBJ1-1, with 8 positions matching TRBD1. Trimming at V came to 5 bases and at J to 9 bases, leaving 5 bases not matched to a gene. This CDR3 is 11 amino acids long. Per germline, CDR1 DFQATT and CDR2 SNEGSKA (reference sequence). This chain's CDR3 is CSASTGAQAFF. The CDR3 DNA sequence: TGCAGTGCTTCGACAGGGGCCCAAGCTTTCTTT.

V gene TRBV7-2 combines with J gene TRBJ2-1; D is possibly TRBD2 (5 bases). CDR3 length: 15 residues. V dropped 5 bases and J dropped 3 bases, with 14 bases sitting between them. The germline V gene encodes CDR1 SGHTA and CDR2 FQGNSA. The DNA of the CDR3 is TGTGCCAGCAGCCCGACCAGCGGACTCTACAATGAGCAGTTCTTC. It yields the protein CASSPTSGLYNEQFF.

J is TRBJ2-3 and V is TRBV6-4; 10 bases agree with TRBD1. This CDR3 is 15 amino acids long. Losses at the gene ends were 3 bases for V and 3 bases for J; bases not matched to a gene: 3. Germline lookup yields CDR1 MRHNA and CDR2 SNTAGT. Here the CDR3 DNA reads TGTGCCAGCAGTGAAGGGACAGGGGCGACAGATACGCAGTATTTT. Encoded protein: CASSEGTGATDTQYF.

The CDR3 region is CASSLGPAPNSPLHF. The DNA for the CDR3 is TGTGCCAGCAGCTTAGGTCCAGCTCCGAATTCACCCCTCCACTTT. The rearrangement links TRBV7-8 to TRBJ1-6; D not certain. Germline V gene sequence: CDR1 SGHVS, CDR2 FQNEAQ. The CDR3 totals 15 residues. Trimming removed 1 base at V and 7 bases at J, with 11 bases between.

The gene calls are TRBV10-3 and TRBJ2-1; D perhaps matches TRBD1 (6 bases). Trimming pared 9 bases from V and 5 bases from J, leaving 14 bases between. CDR1 is ENHRY and CDR2 is SYGVKD in the germline V gene. This CDR3 spans 13 amino acids. CDR3 coding DNA: TGTGCCATTTCCTTAGACAGGAACAATGAGCAGTTCTTC. Translating gives CAISLDRNNEQFF.

The V and J genes are TRBV23-1 and TRBJ2-7; D remains ambiguous. TRBV23-1 is recorded as an ORF, its role being uncertain. CDR3 size: 12 residues. Trimming took 10 bases from V and 2 from J, leaving 12 bases between them. The CDR3, as DNA: TGCGCCATTCATAGTGTGGCCTACGAGCAGTACTTC. Protein: CAIHSVAYEQYF.

CDR3 sequence (DNA): TGTGCCAGCAGCTTAGCGATGAGCAATCAGCCCCAGCATTTT. Translated, it gives CASSLAMSNQPQHF. This chain joins TRBV7-9 and TRBJ1-5; D not certain. The CDR3 totals 14 residues. With 0 bases removed from V and 1 base from J, the gap between germline ends came to 4 bases. The germline V gene has CDR1 SEHNR and CDR2 FQNEAQ (reference sequence).

V is TRBV4-3 and J is TRBJ2-5; TRBD1 agrees at 7 bases. This CDR3 is built from 14 residues. CDR1 and CDR2 (germline): LGHNA, YSLEER. J lost 5 bases, V lost 1 base, and 4 bases had no gene match. Written as DNA, the CDR3 is TGCGCCAGCAGCCAAGGACAGGGTGGTGAGACCCAGTACTTC. Translated, it gives CASSQGQGGETQYF.

The chain links TRBV19 to TRBJ1-2, with D unclear. In germline, CDR1 is LNHDA, CDR2 SQIVND (reference sequence). The germline V and J ends were trimmed by 6 bases and 2 bases, with 13 bases remaining between them. There are 14 residues in the CDR3. The CDR3 coding sequence is TGTGCCAGTAGATCCGGGGTTGGAAACTATGGCTACACCTTC. Its protein product is CASRSGVGNYGYTF.

The chain carries TRBV7-2 and TRBJ1-4; the D gene is possibly TRBD1 (5 bases). The germline CDR1 and CDR2 sequences are SGHTA and FQGNSA. The V end lost 2 bases, the J end lost 0 bases, and 7 bases lay between the germline ends. This CDR3 is built from 15 residues. The CDR3 DNA follows: TGTGCCAGCAGCTTACAGGGAGCAACTAATGAAAAACTGTTTTTT. Translated: CASSLQGATNEKLFF.

V and J are TRBV4-2 and TRBJ1-3; D ambiguous. This CDR3 contains 14 residues. The V and J ends lost 1 base and 5 bases respectively, with 9 bases between them. Germline CDR1 LGHNA, CDR2 YNFKEQ. As DNA, the CDR3 is TGTGCCAGCAGCCAAGGGACGGGGAGAAACACCATATATTTT. This codes for CASSQGTGRNTIYF.

This clone is a singleton in its sample. V gene TRBV6-5 combines with J gene TRBJ1-1; TRBD1 matches 9 bases. The V gene's germline CDR1 is MNHEY and CDR2 SVGAGI. The CDR3 sequence is 14 residues long. V trimming: 6 bases; J trimming: 0 bases; junction bases outside the gene matches: 2. This chain's CDR3 is CASRQGALNTEAFF. DNA for the CDR3: TGTGCCAGCAGACAGGGGGCCCTGAACACTGAAGCTTTCTTT.

The chain is built from TRBV2 and TRBJ2-3; D not resolved. V was cut by 3 bases and J by 0 bases, with 7 bases left in between. Germline values: CDR1 SNHLY, CDR2 FYNNEI. The CDR3 consists of 14 residues. The CDR3 nucleotides read TGTGCCAGCAGTGAGACCTGGAGCACAGATACGCAGTATTTT. Amino acid sequence: CASSETWSTDTQYF.

This chain joins TRBV28 and TRBJ2-5; D is perhaps TRBD1 or TRBD2 (5 bases each). CDR3 length: 14 residues. Germline CDR1 and CDR2: MDHEN and SYDVKM. Trimming took off 2 bases at V and 5 bases at J, with 12 bases between the two ends. The CDR3: CASSLSWGSETQYF. The DNA for the CDR3 is TGTGCCAGCAGTTTAAGCTGGGGGAGTGAGACCCAGTACTTC. Filled out from reference TRBV28 and TRBJ2-5, the complete variable domain reads DVKVTQSSRYLVKRTGEKVFLECVQDMDHENMFWYRQDPGLGLRLIYFSYDVKMKEKGDIPEGYSVSREKKERFSLILESASTNQTSMYLCASSLSWGSETQYFGPGTRLLVL.

The V and J genes are TRBV5-5 and TRBJ2-3, with 10 bases fitting TRBD2. With V trimmed by 5 bases and J by 5 bases, 8 bases remained unmatched. The CDR3 runs 15 residues. The germline V gene encodes CDR1 SGHKS and CDR2 YYEKEE (reference sequence). The CDR3: CASSSKRGGLDTQYF. The CDR3 DNA sequence: TGTGCCAGCAGTTCCAAGCGGGGGGGGTTAGATACGCAGTATTTT.

The chain recombines TRBV19 with TRBJ2-6; D not certain. There are 16 residues in the CDR3. Germline-derived CDR1 and CDR2 are LNHDA and SQIVND (reference sequence). The V gene lost 7 bases and the J gene lost 0 bases, with 13 bases spanning the gap. The CDR3, as DNA: TGTGCCAGTACCCCGCTGGCAGTCTCTGGGGCCAACGTCCTGACTTTC. It specifies CASTPLAVSGANVLTF.

The V gene is TRBV6-1, the J gene TRBJ1-5; D gene uncertain. Germline V CDR1 and CDR2: MNHNS, SASEGT. CDR3 size: 16 residues. V shed 1 base and J shed 4 bases, with 14 bases lying between them. The CDR3 here is CASSEVVQPPNQPQHF. In DNA form, the CDR3 reads TGTGCCAGCAGTGAAGTAGTCCAACCCCCGAATCAGCCCCAGCATTTT.

The chain links TRBV2 to TRBJ1-2; no clear D gene. With 2 bases removed from V and 7 bases from J, the gap between germline ends came to 8 bases. Looked up from germline, CDR1 is SNHLY and CDR2 is FYNNEI. This CDR3 spans 12 amino acids. In DNA, the CDR3 is TGTGCCAGCAGTGAAACCGAGGGTGGCTACACCTTC. This encodes CASSETEGGYTF. Combining the CDR3 with reference TRBV2 and TRBJ1-2 gives the whole variable domain EPEVTQTPSHQVTQMGQEVILRCVPISNHLYFYWYRQILGQKVEFLVSFYNNEISEKSEIFDDQFSVERPDGSNFTLKIRSTKLEDSAMYFCASSETEGGYTFGSGTRLTVV.

The chain couples TRBV28 to TRBJ2-7; D remains ambiguous. This CDR3 contains 10 residues. The ends were cut back, 8 bases at V and 4 bases at J, with 6 bases in the middle. The V gene's germline CDR1 is MDHEN and CDR2 SYDVKM. In DNA, the CDR3 is TGTGCCAGCGGTGGGTACGAGCAGTACTTC. Encoded protein: CASGGYEQYF.

CDR3 nucleotide sequence: TGTGCCAGCAGCCTCCCTAGCGGACATACAGATACGCAGTATTTT. Translation gives CASSLPSGHTDTQYF. The chain joins TRBV28 to TRBJ2-3; 7 positions agree with TRBD2. This CDR3 has 15 residues. Trimming cost V 6 bases and J 3 bases; bases outside gene matches: 9. Germline lookup yields CDR1 MDHEN and CDR2 SYDVKM.

The chain carries TRBV9 and TRBJ2-7, with 8 nucleotides matching TRBD1. Germline loops: CDR1 SGDLS, CDR2 YYNGEE. The CDR3 loop spans 14 amino acids. Trimming cost V 0 bases and J 2 bases; bases outside gene matches: 1. CDR3 sequence (DNA): TGTGCCAGCAGCGTAGGACAGGGGCCCTACGAGCAGTACTTC. It encodes CASSVGQGPYEQYF.

This chain joins TRBV10-3 and TRBJ2-7; 11 bases align to TRBD2. Germline CDR1 ENHRY, CDR2 SYGVKD. Germline trimming cut 3 bases from V and 2 bases from J; bases unmatched to any gene: 18. CDR3 length equals 20 residues. Here the CDR3 DNA reads TGTGCCATCAGTGATCGGGGATTTCATCCGGGACTAGCGGACCCCTACGAGCAGTACTTC. Protein sequence: CAISDRGFHPGLADPYEQYF.

The gene calls are TRBV6-5 and TRBJ2-1, with a tentative D call TRBD2 (6 bases). V was trimmed by 5 bases and J by 4 bases, leaving 15 bases between them. The CDR3 contains 15 residues. Germline V CDR1 and CDR2: MNHEY, SVGAGI. The CDR3 DNA reads TGTGCCAGCAGTCTTACCCCCGGGAGTTACAATGAGCAGTTCTTC. This translates into CASSLTPGSYNEQFF.

The genes are TRBV6-1 and TRBJ1-1; D is possibly TRBD1 (6 bases). The germline V gene encodes CDR1 MNHNS and CDR2 SASEGT. CDR3 length: 16 amino acids. The V and J ends lost 1 base and 9 bases respectively, with 21 bases between them. The CDR3 region is CASSEVQGGGGNKAFF. CDR3 sequence (DNA): TGTGCCAGCAGTGAAGTACAGGGAGGTGGGGGGAACAAAGCTTTCTTT.

This clone was seen a single time. The chain is built from TRBV11-2 and TRBJ2-2, with 7 bases identical to TRBD1. Unmatched junction bases numbered 6, after V lost 10 bases and J lost 1 base. Germline CDR1 reads SGHAT; CDR2 reads FQNNGV. The CDR3 is 14 residues long. The CDR3 coding sequence is TGTGCCACGACACGACAGGGGAACACCGGGGAGCTGTTTTTT. Its translation: CATTRQGNTGELFF.

The CDR3 DNA reads TGTGCCAGCAGTTCCACCGGGACTAGCGGAGTCACAGATACGCAGTATTTT. This sequence encodes CASSSTGTSGVTDTQYF. This rearrangement joins TRBV7-8 to TRBJ2-3; TRBD2 aligns across 11 bases. V was pared by 6 bases and J by 2 bases, with 10 bases of the junction left unmatched. The CDR3 runs to 17 residues. CDR1 and CDR2 (germline): SGHVS, FQNEAQ.

The chain has TRBV19 and TRBJ2-1, with 8 bases fitting TRBD2. This CDR3 spans 15 amino acids. Germline CDR1 and CDR2: LNHDA and SQIVND (reference sequence). V trimming: 5 bases; J trimming: 10 bases; junction bases outside the gene matches: 13. Here the CDR3 reads CASSPRGTRVGEQFF. DNA for the CDR3: TGTGCCAGTAGTCCCCGTGGGACTAGAGTGGGCGAGCAGTTCTTC.

The V and J genes are TRBV5-6 and TRBJ2-2; 7 nucleotides align to TRBD1. The CDR3 runs 14 residues. CDR1 is SGHDT, CDR2 YYEEEE, per germline. Trimming took 4 bases from V and 4 from J; bases not matched to a gene: 4. Here the CDR3 DNA reads TGTGCCAGCAGCCCTGACAGGGCCACCGGGGAGCTGTTTTTT. This codes for CASSPDRATGELFF. The whole variable domain, remainder taken from reference TRBV5-6 and TRBJ2-2, is DAGVTQSPTHLIKTRGQQVTLRCSPKSGHDTVSWYQQALGQGPQFIFQYYEEEERQRGNFPDRFSGHQFPNYSSELNVNALLLGDSALYLCASSPDRATGELFFGEGSRLTVL.

The rearrangement joins TRBV9 to TRBJ2-5; D is tentatively TRBD1 or TRBD2 (5 bases each). V was pared by 4 bases and J by 5 bases, with 12 bases between. The CDR3 extends over 13 amino acids. CDR1 and CDR2 from the germline V gene are SGDLS and YYNGEE. Here the CDR3 reads CASSTGTSETQYF. Written as DNA, the CDR3 is TGTGCCAGCAGCACCGGGACCTCGGAGACCCAGTACTTC.

V usage is TRBV7-9 and J usage is TRBJ1-4, with 8 bases matching TRBD1. The V gene's germline CDR1 is SEHNR and CDR2 FQNEAQ (reference sequence). The CDR3 is made up of 15 amino acids. J lost 1 base, V lost 5 bases, and 3 bases had no gene match. The DNA for the CDR3 is TGTGCCAGCAGCCCTGGACAGGGAACTAATGAAAAACTGTTTTTT. Encoded protein: CASSPGQGTNEKLFF. Complete variable domain (other parts from reference TRBV7-9 and TRBJ1-4): DTGVSQNPRHKITKRGQNVTFRCDPISEHNRLYWYRQTLGQGPEFLTYFQNEAQLEKSRLLSDRFSAERPKGSFSTLEIQRTEQGDSAMYLCASSPGQGTNEKLFFGSGTQLSVL.

This clone was counted once. The chain joins TRBV5-5 to TRBJ1-3; the D is unclear. The V gene's germline CDR1 is SGHKS and CDR2 YYEKEE (reference sequence). CDR3 length: 16 residues. V was clipped by 1 base and J by 4 bases, with 15 bases between them. The chain's CDR3 is CASSLRQAGRGNTIYF. In DNA, the CDR3 is TGTGCCAGCAGCTTGAGGCAGGCTGGTAGGGGAAACACCATATATTTT.